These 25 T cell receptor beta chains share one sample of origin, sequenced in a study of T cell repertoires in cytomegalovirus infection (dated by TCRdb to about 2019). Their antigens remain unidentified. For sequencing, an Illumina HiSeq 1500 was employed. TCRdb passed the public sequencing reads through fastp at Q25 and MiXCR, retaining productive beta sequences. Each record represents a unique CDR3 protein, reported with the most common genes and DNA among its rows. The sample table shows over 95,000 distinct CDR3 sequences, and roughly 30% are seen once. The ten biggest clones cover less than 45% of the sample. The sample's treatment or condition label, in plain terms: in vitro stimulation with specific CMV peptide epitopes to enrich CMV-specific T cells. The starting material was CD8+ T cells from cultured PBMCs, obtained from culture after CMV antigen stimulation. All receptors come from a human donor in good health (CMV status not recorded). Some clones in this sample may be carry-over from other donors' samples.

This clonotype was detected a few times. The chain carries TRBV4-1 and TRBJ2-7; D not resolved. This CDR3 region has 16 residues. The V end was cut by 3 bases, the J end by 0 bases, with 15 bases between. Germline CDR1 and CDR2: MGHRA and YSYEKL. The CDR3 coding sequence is TGCGCCAGCAGCCACCAGGATTCTTCCAGCTCCTACGAGCAGTACTTC. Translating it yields CASSHQDSSSSYEQYF.

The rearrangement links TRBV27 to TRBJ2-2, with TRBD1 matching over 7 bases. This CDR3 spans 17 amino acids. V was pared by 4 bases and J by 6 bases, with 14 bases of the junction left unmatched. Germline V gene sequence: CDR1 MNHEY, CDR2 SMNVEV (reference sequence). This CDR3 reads CASSSPQGLYVAGELFF. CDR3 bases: TGTGCCAGCAGTTCACCACAGGGGCTTTACGTTGCCGGGGAGCTGTTTTTT.

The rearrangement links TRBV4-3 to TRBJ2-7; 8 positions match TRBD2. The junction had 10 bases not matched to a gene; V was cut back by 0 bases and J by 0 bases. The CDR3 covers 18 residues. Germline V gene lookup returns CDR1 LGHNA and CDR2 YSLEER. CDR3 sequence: CASSQDWNSGAFSYEQYF. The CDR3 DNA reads TGCGCCAGCAGCCAAGATTGGAATAGCGGGGCCTTCTCCTACGAGCAGTACTTC.

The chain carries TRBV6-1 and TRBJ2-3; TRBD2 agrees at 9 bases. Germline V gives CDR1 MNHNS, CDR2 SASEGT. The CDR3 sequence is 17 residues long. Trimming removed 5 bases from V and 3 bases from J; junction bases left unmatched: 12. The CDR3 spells CASSLKRGGGVTDTQYF. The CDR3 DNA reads TGTGCCAGCAGTCTCAAACGGGGCGGGGGGGTTACAGATACGCAGTATTTT.

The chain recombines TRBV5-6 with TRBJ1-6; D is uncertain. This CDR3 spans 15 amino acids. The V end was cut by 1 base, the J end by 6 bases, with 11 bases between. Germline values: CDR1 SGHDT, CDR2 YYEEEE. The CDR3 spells CASSLLGFTNSPLHF. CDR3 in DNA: TGTGCCAGCAGCTTGCTGGGCTTCACTAATTCACCCCTCCACTTT.

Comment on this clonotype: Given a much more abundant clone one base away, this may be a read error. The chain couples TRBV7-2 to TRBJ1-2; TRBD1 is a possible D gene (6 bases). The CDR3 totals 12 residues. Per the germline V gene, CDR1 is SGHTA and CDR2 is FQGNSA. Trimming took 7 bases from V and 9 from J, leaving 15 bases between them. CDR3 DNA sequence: TGTGCCAGCAACGACAGGTCAAATCGCTACACCTTC. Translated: CASNDRSNRYTF.

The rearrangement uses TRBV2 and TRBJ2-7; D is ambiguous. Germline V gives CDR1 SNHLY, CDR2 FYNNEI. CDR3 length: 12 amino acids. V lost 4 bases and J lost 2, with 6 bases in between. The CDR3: CASSGRTYEQYF. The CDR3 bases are TGTGCCAGCAGTGGCCGTACCTACGAGCAGTACTTC. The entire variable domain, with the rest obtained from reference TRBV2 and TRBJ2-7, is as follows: EPEVTQTPSHQVTQMGQEVILRCVPISNHLYFYWYRQILGQKVEFLVSFYNNEISEKSEIFDDQFSVERPDGSNFTLKIRSTKLEDSAMYFCASSGRTYEQYFGPGTRLTVT.

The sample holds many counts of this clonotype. The CDR3 protein is CASSLGPEGELFF. The CDR3, as DNA: TGTGCCAGCAGCTTAGGCCCCGAAGGGGAGCTGTTTTTT. V usage is TRBV7-8 and J usage is TRBJ2-2, with D unresolved. Deletions cut 1 base from V and 8 bases from J, with 8 bases between. The CDR3 extends over 13 amino acids. From germline, CDR1 is SGHVS and CDR2 FQNEAQ. The complete variable domain, with remaining parts taken from reference TRBV7-8 and TRBJ2-2, reads GAGVSQSPRYKVAKRGQDVALRCDPISGHVSLFWYQQALGQGPEFLTYFQNEAQLDKSGLPSDRFFAERPEGSVSTLKIQRTQQEDSAVYLCASSLGPEGELFFGEGSRLTVL.

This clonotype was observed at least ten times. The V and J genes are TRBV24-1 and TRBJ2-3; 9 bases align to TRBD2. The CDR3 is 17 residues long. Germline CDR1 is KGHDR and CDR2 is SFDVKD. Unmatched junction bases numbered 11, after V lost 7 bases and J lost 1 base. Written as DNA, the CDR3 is TGTGCCACCAGCGACGGTTTTAGCGGGGGTGGCACAGATACGCAGTATTTT. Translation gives CATSDGFSGGGTDTQYF.

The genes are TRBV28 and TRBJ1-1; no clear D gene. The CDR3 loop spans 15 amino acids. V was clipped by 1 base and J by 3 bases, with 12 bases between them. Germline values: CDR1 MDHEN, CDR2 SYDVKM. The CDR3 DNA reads TGTGCCAGCAGTTTATCCGTGGCCTGGGACACTGAAGCTTTCTTT. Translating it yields CASSLSVAWDTEAFF.

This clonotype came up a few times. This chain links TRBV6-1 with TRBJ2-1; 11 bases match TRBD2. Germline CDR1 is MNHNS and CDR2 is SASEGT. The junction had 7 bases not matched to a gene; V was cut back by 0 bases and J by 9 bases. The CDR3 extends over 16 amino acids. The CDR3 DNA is TGTGCCAGCAGTGAAGCCCCGGGACTAGCGGCGGTTGAGCAGTTCTTC. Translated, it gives CASSEAPGLAAVEQFF.

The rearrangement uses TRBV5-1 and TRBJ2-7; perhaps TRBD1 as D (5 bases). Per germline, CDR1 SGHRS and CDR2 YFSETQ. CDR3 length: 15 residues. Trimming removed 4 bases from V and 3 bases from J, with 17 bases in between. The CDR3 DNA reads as TGCGCCAGCAGCCCCCAAGGGGCAGCAAACTACGAGCAGTACTTC. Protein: CASSPQGAANYEQYF.

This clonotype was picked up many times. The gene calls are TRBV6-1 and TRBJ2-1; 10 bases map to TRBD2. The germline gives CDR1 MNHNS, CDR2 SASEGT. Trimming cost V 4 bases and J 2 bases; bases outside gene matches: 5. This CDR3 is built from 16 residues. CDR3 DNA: TGTGCCAGCAGTGGACCGGGACTAGCGCCCTACAATGAGCAGTTCTTC. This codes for CASSGPGLAPYNEQFF.

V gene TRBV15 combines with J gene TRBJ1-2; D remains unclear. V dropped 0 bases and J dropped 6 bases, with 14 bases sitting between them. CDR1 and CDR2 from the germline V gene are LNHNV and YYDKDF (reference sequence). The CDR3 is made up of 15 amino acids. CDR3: CATSRDGLGIDGYTF. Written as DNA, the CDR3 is TGTGCCACCAGCAGAGATGGATTGGGGATCGATGGCTACACCTTC.

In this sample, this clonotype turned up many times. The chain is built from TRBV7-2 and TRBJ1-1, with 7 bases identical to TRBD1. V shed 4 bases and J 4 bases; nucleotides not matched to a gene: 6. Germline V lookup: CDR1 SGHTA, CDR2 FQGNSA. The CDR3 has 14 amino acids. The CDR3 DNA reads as TGTGCCAGCAGCTACGACAGGGCGAGCACTGAAGCTTTCTTT. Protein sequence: CASSYDRASTEAFF.

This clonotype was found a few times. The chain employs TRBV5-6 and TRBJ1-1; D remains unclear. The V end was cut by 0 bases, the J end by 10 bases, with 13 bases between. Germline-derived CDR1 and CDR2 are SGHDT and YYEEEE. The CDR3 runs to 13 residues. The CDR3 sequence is CASSLDVGVGAFF. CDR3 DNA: TGTGCCAGCAGCTTGGATGTAGGCGTTGGAGCTTTCTTT.

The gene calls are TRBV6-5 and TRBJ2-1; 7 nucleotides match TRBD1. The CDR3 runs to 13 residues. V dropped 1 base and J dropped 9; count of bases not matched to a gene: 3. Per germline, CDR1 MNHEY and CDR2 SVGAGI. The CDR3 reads CASSYLGGGEQFF. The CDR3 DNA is TGTGCCAGCAGTTACTTAGGGGGCGGTGAGCAGTTCTTC.

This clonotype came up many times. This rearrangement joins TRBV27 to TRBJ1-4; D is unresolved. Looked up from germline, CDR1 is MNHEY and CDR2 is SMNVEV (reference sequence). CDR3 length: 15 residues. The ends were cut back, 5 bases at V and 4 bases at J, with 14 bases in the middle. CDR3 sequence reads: CASSERWSLNEKLFF. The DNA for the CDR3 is TGTGCCAGCAGTGAAAGGTGGAGCCTTAATGAAAAACTGTTTTTT.

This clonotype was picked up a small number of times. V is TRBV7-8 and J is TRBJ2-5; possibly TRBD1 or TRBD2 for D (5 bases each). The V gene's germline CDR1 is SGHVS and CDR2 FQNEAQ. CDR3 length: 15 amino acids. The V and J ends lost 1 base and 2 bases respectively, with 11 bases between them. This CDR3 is CASSLGGGFQETQYF. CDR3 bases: TGTGCCAGCAGCTTAGGTGGGGGATTTCAAGAGACCCAGTACTTC.

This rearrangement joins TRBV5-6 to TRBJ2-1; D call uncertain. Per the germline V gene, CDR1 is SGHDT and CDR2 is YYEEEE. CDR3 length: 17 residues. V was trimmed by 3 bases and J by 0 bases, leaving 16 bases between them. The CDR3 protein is CASSSETLRSSYNEQFF. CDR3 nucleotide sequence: TGTGCCAGCAGCTCCGAGACCTTGCGGAGCTCCTACAATGAGCAGTTCTTC.

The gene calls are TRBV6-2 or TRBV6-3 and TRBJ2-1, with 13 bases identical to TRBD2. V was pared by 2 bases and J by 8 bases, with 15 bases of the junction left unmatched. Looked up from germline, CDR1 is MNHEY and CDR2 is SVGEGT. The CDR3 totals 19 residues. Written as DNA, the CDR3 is TGTGCCAGCAGTTACACACCCAAGACTAGCGGGGGGCTCAGTGATGAGCAGTTCTTC. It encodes CASSYTPKTSGGLSDEQFF.

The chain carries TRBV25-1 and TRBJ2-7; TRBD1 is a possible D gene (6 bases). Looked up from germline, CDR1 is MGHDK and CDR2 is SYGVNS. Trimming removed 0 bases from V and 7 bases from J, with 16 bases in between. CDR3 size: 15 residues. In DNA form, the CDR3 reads TGTGCCAGCAGTGAATACGGGGCAGGGGATGGGGAGCAGTACTTC. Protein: CASSEYGAGDGEQYF.

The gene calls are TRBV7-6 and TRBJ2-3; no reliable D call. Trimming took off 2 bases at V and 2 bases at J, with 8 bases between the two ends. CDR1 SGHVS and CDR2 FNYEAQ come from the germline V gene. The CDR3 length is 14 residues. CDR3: CASSLSPHTDTQYF. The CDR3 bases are TGTGCCAGCAGCTTAAGTCCCCACACAGATACGCAGTATTTT.

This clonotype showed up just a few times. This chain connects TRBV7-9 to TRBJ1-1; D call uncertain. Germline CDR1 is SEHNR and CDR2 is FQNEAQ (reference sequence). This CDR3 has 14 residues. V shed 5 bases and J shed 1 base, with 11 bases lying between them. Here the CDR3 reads CASSPQAPNTEAFF. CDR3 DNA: TGTGCCAGCAGCCCCCAGGCGCCGAACACTGAAGCTTTCTTT.

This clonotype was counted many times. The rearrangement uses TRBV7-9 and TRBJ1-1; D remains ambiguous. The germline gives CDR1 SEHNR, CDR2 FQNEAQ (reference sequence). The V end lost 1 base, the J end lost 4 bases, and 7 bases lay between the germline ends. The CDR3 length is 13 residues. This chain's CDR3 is CASSLGGSTEAFF. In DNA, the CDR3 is TGTGCCAGCAGCTTAGGGGGAAGCACTGAAGCTTTCTTT.